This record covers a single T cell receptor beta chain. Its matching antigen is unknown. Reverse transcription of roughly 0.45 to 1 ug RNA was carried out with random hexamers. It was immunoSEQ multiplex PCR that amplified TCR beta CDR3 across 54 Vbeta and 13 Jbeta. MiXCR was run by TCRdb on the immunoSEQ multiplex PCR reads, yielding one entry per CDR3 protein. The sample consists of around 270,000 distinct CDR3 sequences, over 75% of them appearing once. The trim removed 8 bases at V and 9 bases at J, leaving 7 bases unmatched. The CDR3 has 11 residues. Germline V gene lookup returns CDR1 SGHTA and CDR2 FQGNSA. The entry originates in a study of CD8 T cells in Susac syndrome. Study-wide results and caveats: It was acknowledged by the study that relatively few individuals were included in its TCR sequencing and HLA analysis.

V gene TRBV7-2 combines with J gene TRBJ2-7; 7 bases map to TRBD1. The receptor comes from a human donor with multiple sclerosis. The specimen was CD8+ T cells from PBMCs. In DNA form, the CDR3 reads TGTGCCAGCCGAGAGGGGGCCGTGCAGTACTTC. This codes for CASREGAVQYF.